The clone carrying this T cell receptor (beta chain) occurred many times. Antigen specificity is unknown. This CDR3 region has 18 residues. The V and J ends lost 3 bases and 7 bases respectively, with 25 bases between them. This sample was taken from a study of T cells in Graves' hyperthyroidism and ophthalmopathy. Amplification targeted TCR beta CDR3 regions from RNA transcripts. TCR CDR3 regions were first amplified by RT-PCR with HTBI primers. One entry per CDR3 protein results from TCRdb running MiXCR on the multiplex PCR reads. This sample has under 450,000 distinct CDR3 sequences, with about a sixth found just once. Isolation of PBMCs was performed on 8 to 10 ml fresh peripheral blood. Study-level results: Ophthalmopathy cases were set apart from stable hyperthyroidism by a 13 V-J model. The model predicted ophthalmopathy a median approximately six months before onset.

This TCR was recovered from a woman in her 30s with Graves' hyperthyroidism that later progressed to Graves' ophthalmopathy. The sample consisted of blood. The chain employs TRBV12-3 or TRBV12-4 and TRBJ2-1, with TRBD1 as a possible D gene (5 bases). For the CDR3, the DNA is TGTGCCAGCAGTTTGTCCCTCCAAAGGGGTGGGGATTTTAATGAGCAGTTCTTC. It is translated as CASSLSLQRGGDFNEQFF.